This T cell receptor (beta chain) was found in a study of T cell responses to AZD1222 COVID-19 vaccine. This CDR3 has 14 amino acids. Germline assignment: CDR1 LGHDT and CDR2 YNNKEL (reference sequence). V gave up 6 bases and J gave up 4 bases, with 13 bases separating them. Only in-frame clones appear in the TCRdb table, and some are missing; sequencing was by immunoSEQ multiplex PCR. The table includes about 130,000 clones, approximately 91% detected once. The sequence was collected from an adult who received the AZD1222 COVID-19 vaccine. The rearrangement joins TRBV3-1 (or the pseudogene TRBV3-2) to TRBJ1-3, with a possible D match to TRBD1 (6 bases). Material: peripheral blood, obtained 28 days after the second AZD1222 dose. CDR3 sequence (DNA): TGTGCCAGCAGTCGGACAGCCTCGGGAAACACCATATATTTT. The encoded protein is CASSRTASGNTIYF.